The clone carrying this T cell receptor beta chain was seen many times. Its antigen remains unidentified. Germline loops: CDR1 SGHTS, CDR2 YDEGEE. V was pared by 0 bases and J by 6 bases, with 3 bases of the junction left unmatched. There are 16 residues in the CDR3. Researchers prepared the TCRbeta library using unique molecular identifiers, the study reports. From the PCR reads, TCRdb called clonotypes with MiXCR, one entry per CDR3 protein. Of some 150,000 distinct CDR3 sequences in the sample, roughly 8.8% were seen once. The source of the sample is a study of T-cell reconstitution after alpha-beta-depleted transplantation in children. Study results and limitations: Newly produced T cells mostly accounted for T-cell counts and diversity one year post-transplant.

Sequenced here: PBMCs, mostly from graft donor cells, sampled 180 days after TCRalphabeta/CD19-depleted stem cell transplant. The TCR was taken from a female patient aged 2-9 years who had a stem cell transplant for congenital amegakaryocytic thrombocytopenia, so the T cells may come from the graft donor. V usage is TRBV5-8 and J usage is TRBJ2-3; TRBD2 matches at 14 bases. The CDR3 DNA follows: TGTGCCAGCAGCTTGGGGACTAGCGGGAGGTCGGATACGCAGTATTTT. It translates to CASSLGTSGRSDTQYF.